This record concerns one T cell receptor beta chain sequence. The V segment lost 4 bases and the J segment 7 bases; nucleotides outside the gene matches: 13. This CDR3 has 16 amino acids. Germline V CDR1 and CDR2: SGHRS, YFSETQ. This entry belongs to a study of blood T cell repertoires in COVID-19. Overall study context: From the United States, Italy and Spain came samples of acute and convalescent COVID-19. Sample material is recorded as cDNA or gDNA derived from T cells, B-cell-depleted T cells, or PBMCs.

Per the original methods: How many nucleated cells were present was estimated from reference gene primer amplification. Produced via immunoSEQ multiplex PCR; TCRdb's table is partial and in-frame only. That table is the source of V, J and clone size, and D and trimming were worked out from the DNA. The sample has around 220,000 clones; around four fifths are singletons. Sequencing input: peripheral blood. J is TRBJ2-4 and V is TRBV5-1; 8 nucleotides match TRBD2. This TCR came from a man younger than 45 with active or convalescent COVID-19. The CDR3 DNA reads TGCGCCAGCAGCCAGAGTAGTCGGGGGGGCGTGAACATTCAGTACTTC. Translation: CASSQSSRGGVNIQYF.